The T cell receptor (beta chain) under discussion was sequenced for a study of metastatic and nonmetastatic thyroid tumors. Overall study context: It was across blood and tumor or nodule tissue from malignant and benign thyroid patients that repertoires were compared. Findings and caveats of the study: TCR beta diversity was reportedly significantly higher in malignant thyroid tumors than benign nodules, in blood and tumor.

All patients were untreated before thyroid surgery. Comment on this clone: Its antigen is unknown. The junction departs from the called germline gene at one end, perhaps through a read error.

As originally analysed: CDR3 was compared across clinicopathological groups, and the resulting differences were used to build a distant-metastasis classifier for papillary thyroid cancer. TCRdb re-analyzed the PCR reads through MiXCR. The V and J calls come from TCRdb's annotation, not from the publication. There are about 39,000 clones in the sample; about 16% occur only once, and 3.8% lies in the top ten. Germline CDR1 reads SGDLS; CDR2 reads YYNGEE. This CDR3 contains 15 residues. The material sequenced was blood. The receptor was isolated from a female donor with papillary thyroid cancer or a benign thyroid nodule (not recorded which). Some clones in this sample may be carry-over from other donors' samples. The J gene is TRBJ2-1, the V gene TRBV9; TRBD2 aligns across 8 bases. CDR3 region: CAGSGRLGDYNDQFF. The CDR3 DNA sequence: TGTGCCGGCAGCGGGAGACTAGGGGACTACAATGATCAGTTCTTC.